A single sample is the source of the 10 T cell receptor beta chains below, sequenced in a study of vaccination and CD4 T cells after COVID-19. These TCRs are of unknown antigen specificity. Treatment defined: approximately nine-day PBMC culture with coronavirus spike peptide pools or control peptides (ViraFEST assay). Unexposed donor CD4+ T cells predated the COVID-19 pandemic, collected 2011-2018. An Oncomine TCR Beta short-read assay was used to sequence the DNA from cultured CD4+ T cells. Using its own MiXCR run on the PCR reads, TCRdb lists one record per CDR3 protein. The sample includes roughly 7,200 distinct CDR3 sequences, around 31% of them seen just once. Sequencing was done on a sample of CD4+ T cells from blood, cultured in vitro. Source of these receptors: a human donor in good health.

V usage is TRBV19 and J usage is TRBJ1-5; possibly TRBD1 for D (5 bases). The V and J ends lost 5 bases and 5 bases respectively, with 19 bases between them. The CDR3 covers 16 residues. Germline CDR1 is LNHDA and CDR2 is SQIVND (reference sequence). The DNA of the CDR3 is TGTGCCAGTAGTCGGGACGCGTTCCCGGTATATCAGCCCCAGCATTTT. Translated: CASSRDAFPVYQPQHF.

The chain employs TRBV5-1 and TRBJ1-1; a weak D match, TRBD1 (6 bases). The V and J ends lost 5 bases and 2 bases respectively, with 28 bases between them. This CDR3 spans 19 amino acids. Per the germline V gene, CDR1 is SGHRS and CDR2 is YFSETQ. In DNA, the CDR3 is TGCGCCAGCAGTTTAACGACCAAGGGGGTAGATACCCTCAACACTGAAGCTTTCTTT. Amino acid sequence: CASSLTTKGVDTLNTEAFF.

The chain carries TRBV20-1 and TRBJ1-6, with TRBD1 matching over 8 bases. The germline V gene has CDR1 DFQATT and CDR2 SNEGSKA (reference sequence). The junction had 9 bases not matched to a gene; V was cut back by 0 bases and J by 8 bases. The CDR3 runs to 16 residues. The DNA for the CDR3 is TGCAGTGCTAGAGACAGTCTCGGACAGGGATATTCACCCCTCCACTTT. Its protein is CSARDSLGQGYSPLHF.

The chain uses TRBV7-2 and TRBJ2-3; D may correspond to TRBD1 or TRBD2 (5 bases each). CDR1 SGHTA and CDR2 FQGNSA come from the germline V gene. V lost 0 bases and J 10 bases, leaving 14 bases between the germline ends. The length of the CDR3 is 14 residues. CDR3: CASSLASGAGAQYF. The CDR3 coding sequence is TGTGCCAGCAGCTTAGCGAGTGGGGCGGGTGCGCAGTATTTT.

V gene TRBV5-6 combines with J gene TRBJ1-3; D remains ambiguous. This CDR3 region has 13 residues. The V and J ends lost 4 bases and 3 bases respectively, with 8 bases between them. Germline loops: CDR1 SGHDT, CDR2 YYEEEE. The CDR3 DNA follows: TGTGCCAGCAGCCCGACGGTTGGAAACACCATATATTTT. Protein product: CASSPTVGNTIYF. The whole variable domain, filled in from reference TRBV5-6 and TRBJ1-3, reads DAGVTQSPTHLIKTRGQQVTLRCSPKSGHDTVSWYQQALGQGPQFIFQYYEEEERQRGNFPDRFSGHQFPNYSSELNVNALLLGDSALYLCASSPTVGNTIYFGEGSWLTVV.

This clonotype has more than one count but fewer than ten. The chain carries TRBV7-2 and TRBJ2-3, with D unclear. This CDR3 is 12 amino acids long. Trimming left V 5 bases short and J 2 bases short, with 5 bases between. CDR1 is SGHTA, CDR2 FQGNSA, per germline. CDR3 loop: CASSQYTDTQYF. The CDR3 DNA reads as TGTGCCAGCAGCCAGTACACAGATACGCAGTATTTT.

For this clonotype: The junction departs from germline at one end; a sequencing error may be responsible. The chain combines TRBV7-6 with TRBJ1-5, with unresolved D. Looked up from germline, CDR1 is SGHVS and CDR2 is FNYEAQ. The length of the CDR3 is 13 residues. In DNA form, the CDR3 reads TGTGCCAGCAGCCCGGATCTAAATCACCCCCAGCATTTT. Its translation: CASSPDLNHPQHF.

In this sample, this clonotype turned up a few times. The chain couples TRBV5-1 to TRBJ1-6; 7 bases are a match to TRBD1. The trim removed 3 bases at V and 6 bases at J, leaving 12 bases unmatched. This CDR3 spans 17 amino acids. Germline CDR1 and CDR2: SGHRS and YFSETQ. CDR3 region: CASSSLPTGLINSPLHF. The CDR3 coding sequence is TGCGCCAGCAGCTCCTTACCGACAGGGCTGATTAATTCACCCCTCCACTTT.

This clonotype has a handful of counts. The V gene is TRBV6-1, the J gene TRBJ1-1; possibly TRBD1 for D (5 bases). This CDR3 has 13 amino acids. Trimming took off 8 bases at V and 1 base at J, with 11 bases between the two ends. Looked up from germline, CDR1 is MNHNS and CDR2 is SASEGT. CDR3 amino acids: CASADTWNTEAFF. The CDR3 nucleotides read TGTGCCAGCGCGGACACCTGGAACACTGAAGCTTTCTTT.

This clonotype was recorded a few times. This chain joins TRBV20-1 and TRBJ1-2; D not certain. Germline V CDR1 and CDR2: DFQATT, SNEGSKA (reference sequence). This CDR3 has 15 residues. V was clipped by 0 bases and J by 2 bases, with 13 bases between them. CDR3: CSARDAIMGNYGYTF. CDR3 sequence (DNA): TGCAGTGCTAGAGACGCAATAATGGGAAACTATGGCTACACCTTC.